These T cell receptor beta chains were read from a single sample in a study of cytomegalovirus exposure and HLA in healthy donors. Assay: immunoSEQ multiplex PCR; the TCRdb copy retains only in-frame clones and omits some. This sample has 120,000 to 150,000 clones, with about 78% found just once. The sequenced sample was PBMCs. All receptors come from a male donor in good health and CMV-seronegative. The CDR3 runs from the conserved cysteine through the conserved F or W. Each record gives: V gene, J gene, D gene, CDR3 DNA, CDR3 protein. The D gene is left open where the match is weak.

V gene: TRBV6-1
J gene: TRBJ1-5
D gene: .
CDR3 DNA: TGTGCCAGCAGTGAAGCCGTAGGGGGCAATCAGCCCCAGCATTTT
CDR3 protein: CASSEAVGGNQPQHF

V gene: TRBV6-5
J gene: TRBJ1-2
D gene: TRBD1
CDR3 DNA: TGTGCCAGCAGCCCCAGGGGGCTCCTCCTCTATGGCTACACCTTC
CDR3 protein: CASSPRGLLLYGYTF

V gene: TRBV30
J gene: TRBJ1-5
D gene: TRBD1
CDR3 DNA: TGTGCCTGGAGTGTTGGGGACAGGGTGGATCAGCCCCAGCATTTT
CDR3 protein: CAWSVGDRVDQPQHF

V gene: TRBV30
J gene: TRBJ2-7
D gene: .
CDR3 DNA: TGTGCCTGGAGTGTAGCAGGGAGGAACGAGCAGTACTTC
CDR3 protein: CAWSVAGRNEQYF

V gene: TRBV29-1
J gene: TRBJ2-7
D gene: .
CDR3 DNA: TGCAGCGTTAGTGGCGCAAACGGGAGTTCCTCCTACGAGCAGTACTTC
CDR3 protein: CSVSGANGSSSYEQYF

V gene: TRBV6-6
J gene: TRBJ2-3
D gene: TRBD1
CDR3 DNA: TGTGCCAACCCCGGACAGGGAGAAGATACGCAGTATTTT
CDR3 protein: CANPGQGEDTQYF

V gene: TRBV15
J gene: TRBJ2-7
D gene: TRBD2
CDR3 DNA: TGTGCCACCCGCAGGGTTTTCGGCGGGGGGGATATATACGAGCAGTACTTC
CDR3 protein: CATRRVFGGGDIYEQYF

V gene: TRBV7-3
J gene: TRBJ1-3
D gene: TRBD1
CDR3 DNA: TGTGCCAGCAGCCCACAGGGGGGCTGGGTAAACACCATATATTTT
CDR3 protein: CASSPQGGWVNTIYF

V gene: TRBV9
J gene: TRBJ2-3
D gene: TRBD2
CDR3 DNA: TGTGCCAGCAGCAAGAACCTAGCGGGGGGGAGCACAGATACGCAGTATTTT
CDR3 protein: CASSKNLAGGSTDTQYF

V gene: TRBV5-6
J gene: TRBJ1-6
D gene: TRBD1
CDR3 DNA: TGTGCCAGCAGCTCAGGGGGCTCCCCTAATTCACCCCTCCACTTT
CDR3 protein: CASSSGGSPNSPLHF

V gene: TRBV19
J gene: TRBJ2-7
D gene: TRBD2
CDR3 DNA: TGTGCCAGTAGTACCCCCAAGCGGGGGGGCGAGGAGCAGTACTTC
CDR3 protein: CASSTPKRGGEEQYF